Here is one T cell receptor (beta chain) with its context. Naivety in CD8+ T cells corresponded to a CD45RO-CCR7+CD27+CD95- phenotype. This entry belongs to a study of CXCR3-negative and CXCR3-positive naive CD8 T cells. Germline V gene sequence: CDR1 SGDLS, CDR2 YYNGEE. This CDR3 comprises 15 residues. Researchers prepared the TRB cDNA libraries using 5' RACE with UMI labels. From the 5' RACE reads, TCRdb lists one entry per CDR3 protein and no DNA. The table lists about 130,000 distinct CDR3 sequences, with roughly 0.3% in the top ten. The gene calls are TRBV9 and TRBJ2-7. Sequencing was performed on naive CXCR3- CD8+ T cells from blood. Subset: CD45RO-CCR7+CD27+CD95- naive CD8+ T cells lacking CXCR3 (TNR3-). The receptor was isolated from a human donor in good health. Some clones in this sample may be carry-over from other donors' samples. CDR3: CASSVEYGSYYEQYF. The variable domain in full, completed from reference TRBV9 and TRBJ2-7, reads DSGVTQTPKHLITATGQRVTLRCSPRSGDLSVYWYQQSLDQGLQFLIQYYNGEERAKGNILERFSAQQFPDLHSELNLSSLELGDSALYFCASSVEYGSYYEQYFGPGTRLTVT.